This T cell receptor (beta chain) was recorded in a study of control samples from healthy donors and cancer patients. Measured with immunoSEQ multiplex PCR; TCRdb has only the in-frame clones, and not every one. The top ten hold around 6% of the sample, which has tens of thousands of clones, roughly 90% seen once. The CDR3 contains 17 residues. Trimming removed 1 base from V and 8 bases from J; junction bases left unmatched: 16. Germline values: CDR1 SEHNR, CDR2 FQNEAQ (reference sequence). The chain joins TRBV7-9 to TRBJ1-2; 7 nucleotides agree with TRBD1. Material for sequencing was blood. The TCR comes from a woman aged 45-60 years in good health. Written as DNA, the CDR3 is TGTGCCAGCAGCTTAGGGGACAGTAAAGATGTACGGAAGGGCTACACCTTC. This translates into CASSLGDSKDVRKGYTF.